Many counts were recorded for the clone carrying this T cell receptor (beta chain). Because the library targeted alpha chains, this beta chain is an off-target read whose size means little. V was cut by 0 bases and J by 4 bases, with 16 bases left in between. The germline CDR1 and CDR2 sequences are DFQATT and SNEGSKA (reference sequence). The CDR3 consists of 15 residues. This entry comes from a study of spatial heterogeneity in lung cancer. Study at large: Alpha-chain sequences were detected in numbers that were consistently lower than beta-chain sequences.

TCRdb used MiXCR to reprocess the 5' RACE reads, holding one entry per CDR3 protein. This table holds more than 9,500 distinct CDR3 sequences, approximately 6% found once. Time point defined: sample taken at primary tumor resection. Unsorted whole RNA from tumor, nontumor lung or frozen PBMC underwent sequencing. The donor group consisted of over 60 patients who had untreated, early-stage non-small cell lung cancer. This chain connects TRBV20-1 to TRBJ2-7, with D tentatively TRBD2 (6 bases). Sequenced here: normal lung tissue next to the tumor, sampled at surgery. The TCR sequence derives from a male donor with early-stage non-small cell lung cancer. This CDR3 is CSARDLEGWGYEQYF. CDR3 nucleotides: TGCAGTGCTAGAGATTTGGAGGGCTGGGGGTACGAGCAGTACTTC.